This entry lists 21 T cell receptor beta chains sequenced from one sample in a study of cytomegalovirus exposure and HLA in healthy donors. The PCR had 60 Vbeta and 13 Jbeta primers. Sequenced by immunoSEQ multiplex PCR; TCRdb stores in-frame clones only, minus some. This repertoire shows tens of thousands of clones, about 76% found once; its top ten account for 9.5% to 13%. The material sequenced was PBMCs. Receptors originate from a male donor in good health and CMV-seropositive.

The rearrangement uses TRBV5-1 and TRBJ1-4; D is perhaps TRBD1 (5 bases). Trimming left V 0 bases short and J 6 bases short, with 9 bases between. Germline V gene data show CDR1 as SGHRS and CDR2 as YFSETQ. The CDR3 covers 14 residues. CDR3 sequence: CASSLGGADEKLFF. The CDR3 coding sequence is TGCGCCAGCAGCTTGGGGGGCGCGGATGAAAAACTGTTTTTT.

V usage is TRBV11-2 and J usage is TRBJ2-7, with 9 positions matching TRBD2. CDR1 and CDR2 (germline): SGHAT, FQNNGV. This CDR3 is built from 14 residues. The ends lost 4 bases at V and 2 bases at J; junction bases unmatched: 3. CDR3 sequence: CASSYQRGAYEQYF. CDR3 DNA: TGTGCCAGCAGCTACCAGCGGGGGGCCTACGAGCAGTACTTC. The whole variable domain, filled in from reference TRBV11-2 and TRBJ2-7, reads EAGVAQSPRYKIIEKRQSVAFWCNPISGHATLYWYQQILGQGPKLLIQFQNNGVVDDSQLPKDRFSAERLKGVDSTLKIQPAKLEDSAVYLCASSYQRGAYEQYFGPGTRLTVT.

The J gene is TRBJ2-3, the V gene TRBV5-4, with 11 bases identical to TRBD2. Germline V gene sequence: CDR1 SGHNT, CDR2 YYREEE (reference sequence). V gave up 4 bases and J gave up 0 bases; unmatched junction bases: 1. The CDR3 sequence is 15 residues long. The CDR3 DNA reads TGTGCCAGCAGCCCTAGCGGGAGGAGCACAGATACGCAGTATTTT. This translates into CASSPSGRSTDTQYF.

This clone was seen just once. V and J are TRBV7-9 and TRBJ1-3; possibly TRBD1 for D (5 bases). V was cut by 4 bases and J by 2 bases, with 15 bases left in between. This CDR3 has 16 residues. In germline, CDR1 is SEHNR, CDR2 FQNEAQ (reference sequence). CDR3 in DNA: TGTGCCAGCAGCTCTCAAAGGGGTCCTACTGGAAACACCATATATTTT. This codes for CASSSQRGPTGNTIYF.

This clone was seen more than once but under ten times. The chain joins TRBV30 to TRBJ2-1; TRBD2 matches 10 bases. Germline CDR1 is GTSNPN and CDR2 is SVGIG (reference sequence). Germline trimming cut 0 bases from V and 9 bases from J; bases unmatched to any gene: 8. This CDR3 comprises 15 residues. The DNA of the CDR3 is TGTGCCTGGAGTGTACCGAGCGGGGGGGGTACTGAGCAGTTCTTC. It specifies CAWSVPSGGGTEQFF.

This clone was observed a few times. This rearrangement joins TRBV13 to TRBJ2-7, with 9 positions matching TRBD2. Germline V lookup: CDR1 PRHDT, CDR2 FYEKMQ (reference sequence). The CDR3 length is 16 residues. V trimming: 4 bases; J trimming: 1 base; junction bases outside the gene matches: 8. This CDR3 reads CASSYSRGGPSYEQYF. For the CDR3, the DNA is TGTGCCAGCAGCTACTCGCGGGGGGGACCTTCCTACGAGCAGTACTTC.

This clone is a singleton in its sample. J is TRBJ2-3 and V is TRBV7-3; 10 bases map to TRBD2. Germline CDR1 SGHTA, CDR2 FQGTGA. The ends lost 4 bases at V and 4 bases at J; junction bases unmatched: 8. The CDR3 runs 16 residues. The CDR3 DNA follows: TGTGCCAGCAGCTCAACCAGCGGGGGGGGATCAGATACGCAGTATTTT. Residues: CASSSTSGGGSDTQYF.

The CDR3 loop reads CASSYGTGNNSPLHF. CDR3 nucleotides: TGTGCCAGCAGTTACGGGACAGGGAATAATTCACCCCTCCACTTT. J is TRBJ1-6 and V is TRBV27; 9 bases are shared with TRBD1. V was clipped by 4 bases and J by 5 bases; unmatched bases: 3. CDR1 MNHEY and CDR2 SMNVEV come from the germline V gene (reference sequence). CDR3 size: 15 residues.

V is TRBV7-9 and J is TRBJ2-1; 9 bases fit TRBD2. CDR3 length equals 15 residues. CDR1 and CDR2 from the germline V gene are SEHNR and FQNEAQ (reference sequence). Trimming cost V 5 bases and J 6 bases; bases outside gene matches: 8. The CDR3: CASSTGTSPSNEQFF. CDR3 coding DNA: TGTGCCAGCAGCACCGGGACTAGCCCGTCCAATGAGCAGTTCTTC.

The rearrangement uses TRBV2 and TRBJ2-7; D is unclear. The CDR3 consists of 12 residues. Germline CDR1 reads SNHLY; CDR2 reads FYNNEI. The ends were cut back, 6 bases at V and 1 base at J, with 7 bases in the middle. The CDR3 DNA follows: TGTGCCAGCAGACTCGAGTCCTACGAGCAGTACTTC. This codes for CASRLESYEQYF.

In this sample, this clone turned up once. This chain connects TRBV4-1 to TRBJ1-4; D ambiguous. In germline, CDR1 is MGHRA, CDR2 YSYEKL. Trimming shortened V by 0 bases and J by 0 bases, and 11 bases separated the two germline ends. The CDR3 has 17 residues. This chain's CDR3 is CASSQDGTEPTNEKLFF. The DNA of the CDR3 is TGCGCCAGCAGCCAAGATGGCACAGAGCCAACTAATGAAAAACTGTTTTTT.

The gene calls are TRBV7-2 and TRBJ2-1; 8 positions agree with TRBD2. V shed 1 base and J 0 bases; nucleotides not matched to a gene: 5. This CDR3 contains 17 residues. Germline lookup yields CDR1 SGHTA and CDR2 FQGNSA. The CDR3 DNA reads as TGTGCCAGCAGCTTAGGGTTCGGGAGGGCCTCCTACAATGAGCAGTTCTTC. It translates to CASSLGFGRASYNEQFF.

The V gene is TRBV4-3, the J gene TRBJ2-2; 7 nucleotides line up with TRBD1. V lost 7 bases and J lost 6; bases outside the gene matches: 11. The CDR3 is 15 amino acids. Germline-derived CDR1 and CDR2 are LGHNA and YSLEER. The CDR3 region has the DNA TGCGCCAGCACCCGGGCAGGGGGTGGATCCGGGGAGCTGTTTTTT. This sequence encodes CASTRAGGGSGELFF.

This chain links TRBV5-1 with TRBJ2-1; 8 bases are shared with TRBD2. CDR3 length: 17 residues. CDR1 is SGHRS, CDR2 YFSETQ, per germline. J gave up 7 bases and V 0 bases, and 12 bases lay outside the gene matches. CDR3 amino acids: CASSLGLLRGGLNEQFF. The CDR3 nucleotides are TGCGCCAGCAGCTTGGGGCTTTTACGGGGGGGCCTGAATGAGCAGTTCTTC.

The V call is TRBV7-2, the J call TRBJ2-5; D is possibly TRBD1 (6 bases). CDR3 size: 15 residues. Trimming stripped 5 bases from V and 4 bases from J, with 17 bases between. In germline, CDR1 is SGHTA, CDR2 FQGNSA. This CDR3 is CASSLPLGGIETQYF. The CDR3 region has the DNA TGTGCCAGCAGCCTACCTTTAGGGGGAATAGAGACCCAGTACTTC.

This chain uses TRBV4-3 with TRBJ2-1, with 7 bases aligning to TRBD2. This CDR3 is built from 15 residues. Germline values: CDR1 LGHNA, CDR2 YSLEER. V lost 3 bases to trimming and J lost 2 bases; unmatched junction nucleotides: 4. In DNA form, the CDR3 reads TGCGCCAGCAGCCATGAAGGACTAGCCTACAATGAGCAGTTCTTC. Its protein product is CASSHEGLAYNEQFF.

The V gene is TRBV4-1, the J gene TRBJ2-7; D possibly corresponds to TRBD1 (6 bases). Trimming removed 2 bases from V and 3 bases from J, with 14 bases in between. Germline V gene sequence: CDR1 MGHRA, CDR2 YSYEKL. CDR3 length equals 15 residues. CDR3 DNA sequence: TGCGCCAGCAGCCAACCCCCCGGACAGAGCTACGAGCAGTACTTC. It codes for CASSQPPGQSYEQYF.

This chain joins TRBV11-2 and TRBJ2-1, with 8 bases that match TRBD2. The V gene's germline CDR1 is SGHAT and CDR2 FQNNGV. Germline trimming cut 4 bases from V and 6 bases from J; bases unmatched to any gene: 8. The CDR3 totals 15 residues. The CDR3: CASSSGTSTFNEQFF. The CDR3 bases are TGTGCCAGCAGCTCCGGGACTAGTACCTTCAATGAGCAGTTCTTC.

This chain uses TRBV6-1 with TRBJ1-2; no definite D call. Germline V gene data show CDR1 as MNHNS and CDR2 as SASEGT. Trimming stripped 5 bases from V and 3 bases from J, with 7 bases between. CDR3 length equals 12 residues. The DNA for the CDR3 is TGTGCCAGCAGTCAAGACTACTATGGCTACACCTTC. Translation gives CASSQDYYGYTF.

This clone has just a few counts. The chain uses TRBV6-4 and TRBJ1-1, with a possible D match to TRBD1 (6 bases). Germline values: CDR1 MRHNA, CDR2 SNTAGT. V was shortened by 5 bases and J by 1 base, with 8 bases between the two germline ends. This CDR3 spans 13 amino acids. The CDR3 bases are TGTGCCAGCAGTAGGACAGAGAACACTGAAGCTTTCTTT. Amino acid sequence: CASSRTENTEAFF.

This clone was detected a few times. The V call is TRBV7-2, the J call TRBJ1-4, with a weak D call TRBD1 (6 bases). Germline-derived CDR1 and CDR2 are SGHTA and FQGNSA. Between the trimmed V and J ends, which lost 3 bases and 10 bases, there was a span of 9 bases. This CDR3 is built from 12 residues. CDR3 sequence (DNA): TGTGCCAGCAGCTTGACACAGGGAAAACTGTTTTTT. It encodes CASSLTQGKLFF.